The next 5 T cell receptor beta chains were all read from a single sample in a study of vaccination effects on CD4 cells after COVID-19. This table comes from immunoSEQ multiplex PCR, and its TCRdb copy is limited to in-frame clones, with some not included. This sample yields roughly 40,000 clones, of which about 70% are seen a single time; 6% to 8.5% belongs to the top ten. Having been cultured for about ten days, the cells underwent CD4+ T cell isolation. Subjects were given two BNT162b2 or mRNA-1273 vaccine doses. Their recognized antigens are unknown. Sample: CD4+ T cells from PBMCs cultured without peptide, taken after COVID-19 vaccination. Receptors originate from a human donor who received a COVID-19 vaccine.

The chain uses TRBV5-1 and TRBJ1-2, with 9 positions matching TRBD1. The CDR3 runs to 17 residues. Trimming removed 3 bases from V and 8 bases from J; junction bases left unmatched: 17. CDR1 is SGHRS, CDR2 YFSETQ, per germline. The DNA of the CDR3 is TGCGCCAGCAGCTCGCTTACCGGGACAGGGCTCGGCGAAGGCTACACCTTC. Its protein is CASSSLTGTGLGEGYTF.

The chain links TRBV6-5 to TRBJ2-7; D possibly corresponds to TRBD1 (5 bases). Germline CDR1 reads MNHEY; CDR2 reads SVGAGI. V was clipped by 4 bases and J by 4 bases, with 11 bases between them. This CDR3 has 13 amino acids. CDR3 amino acids: CASSSYQGYEQYF. DNA of the CDR3: TGTGCCAGCAGTTCTTACCAGGGATACGAGCAGTACTTC.

The chain combines TRBV25-1 with TRBJ1-2; D perhaps matches TRBD1 (5 bases). The CDR3 totals 13 residues. V shed 4 bases and J shed 6 bases, with 12 bases lying between them. Germline V CDR1 and CDR2: MGHDK, SYGVNS. The CDR3 sequence is CASSARGGNGYTF. The CDR3 DNA follows: TGTGCCAGCAGTGCGCGCGGGGGAAATGGCTACACCTTC.

To note about this clone: In the same sample, other DNA sequences code for this CDR3. The chain combines TRBV5-1 with TRBJ1-1; D is perhaps TRBD1 (5 bases). Germline V CDR1 and CDR2: SGHRS, YFSETQ. Trimming removed 0 bases from V and 0 bases from J, with 9 bases in between. This CDR3 spans 15 amino acids. The CDR3 is CASSLGGGMNTEAFF. The CDR3 DNA reads as TGCGCCAGCAGCTTGGGTGGGGGAATGAACACTGAAGCTTTCTTT.

V is TRBV7-8 and J is TRBJ1-1; D is ambiguous. Germline CDR1 and CDR2: SGHVS and FQNEAQ. The CDR3 totals 15 residues. V was shortened by 0 bases and J by 0 bases, with 8 bases between the two germline ends. As DNA, the CDR3 is TGTGCCAGCAGCTTAGCGTCAAGTTTGAACACTGAAGCTTTCTTT. This codes for CASSLASSLNTEAFF.